This TCR beta chain came from a study of T-cell reconstitution after alpha-beta-depleted transplantation in children. This clonotype was picked up many times. Germline V gene sequence: CDR1 SGHRS, CDR2 YFSETQ. The junction had 2 bases not matched to a gene; V was cut back by 3 bases and J by 4 bases. This CDR3 is built from 14 residues. TCRbeta library construction was performed incorporating unique molecular identifiers. TCRdb analysed the PCR reads with MiXCR anew, one entry per CDR3 protein. The profile shows 150,000 to 200,000 distinct CDR3 sequences, roughly 15% of them singletons. The receptor was derived from a human donor who donated a stem cell graft to a child with acute lymphoblastic leukemia. This specimen was PBMCs from the stem cell graft donor, taken from the stem cell graft. This chain links TRBV5-1 with TRBJ2-5; 11 nucleotides line up with TRBD1. Here the CDR3 DNA reads TGCGCCAGCAGCTGGGGGACAGGGGGAGAGACCCAGTACTTC. It is translated as CASSWGTGGETQYF. The entire variable domain, with the rest obtained from reference TRBV5-1 and TRBJ2-5, is as follows: KAGVTQTPRYLIKTRGQQVTLSCSPISGHRSVSWYQQTPGQGLQFLFEYFSETQRNKGNFPGRFSGRQFSNSRSEMNVSTLELGDSALYLCASSWGTGGETQYFGPGTRLLVL.